This T cell receptor beta chain appears in the sequencing data of a study of shared clonotypes between healthy human individuals. Study-wide background: Per-donor plates numbered three CD4 naive, three CD4 memory, two CD8 naive and one CD8 memory. Points from the study as a whole: Large depth notwithstanding, sorted-subset sequencing proved incomplete by rarefaction. Collection of samples was limited to blood; tissue repertoires likely differ. Depth of sequencing was expected to influence donor clonotype sharing.

Data came from immunoSEQ multiplex PCR; TCRdb stores just in-frame clones and leaves some out. This table has roughly 2 million clones, about 95% appearing once. Points on this clone: Antigen specificity is unknown. Other DNA sequences of this sample code for an identical CDR3.

CD45RO-negative CD8 cells positively selected for CCR7 made up the naive population, which excluded terminally differentiated effector memory CD45RA+ cells. The V end was cut by 3 bases, the J end by 4 bases, with 9 bases between. Germline CDR1 reads SEHNR; CDR2 reads FQNEAQ (reference sequence). The CDR3 runs 13 residues. This TCR derives from a man aged 18 to 29 in good health. Sequenced material: naive CD8+ T cells sorted from blood. V is TRBV7-9 and J is TRBJ2-5, with D uncertain. The CDR3 loop is CASSLPGGETQYF. In nucleotides, the CDR3 is TGTGCCAGCAGCTTGCCGGGCGGAGAGACCCAGTACTTC.